This TCR beta chain is drawn from a study of blood T cell repertoires in COVID-19. Study overall: Samples came from the United States, Italy and Spain, spanning acute and convalescent COVID-19. PBMCs, B-cell-depleted T cells, or T cells provided the cDNA or gDNA that made up the material.

V dropped 8 bases and J dropped 6; count of bases not matched to a gene: 11. There are 13 residues in the CDR3. CDR1 and CDR2 from the germline V gene are GTSNPN and SVGIG (reference sequence). Authors' methods: Amplification of reference gene primers provided the estimated nucleated cell counts. Method: immunoSEQ multiplex PCR; TCRdb's copy keeps in-frame clones and lacks some. The V and J calls and clone size come from that table; D and trimming were worked out from the DNA. Of fewer than 200,000 clones in the sample, roughly nine tenths were seen once. The chain links TRBV30 to TRBJ1-2, with 8 bases aligning to TRBD1. The origin of this receptor is a man in his sixties with acute or convalescent COVID-19. What was sequenced was peripheral blood. CDR3 DNA: TGTGCCGGCCCCGGACAGGGCAAGAATGGCTACACCTTC. It translates to CAGPGQGKNGYTF.